Each of the 23 T cell receptor beta chains below was sequenced from the same sample in a study of blood T cell repertoires in COVID-19 (dated by TCRdb to about 2020). To prepare the library, the immunoSEQ multiplex PCR assay was applied. In its TCRdb copy, this immuneACCESS table keeps in-frame sequences only and misses some clones. Where compared with another copy, unresolved V genes explain less than half of these, and the others have no known cause. This sample is represented by about 190,000 clones; 70% to 90% of them were singletons. The top ten hold roughly 6.2% of the sample. The source material was peripheral blood. The source of these receptors is a woman aged 40-49 years who had recovered from COVID-19.

This chain links TRBV28 with TRBJ2-5; TRBD1 agrees at 9 bases. This CDR3 spans 15 amino acids. With V trimmed by 5 bases and J by 7 bases, 11 bases remained unmatched. Germline V gene lookup returns CDR1 MDHEN and CDR2 SYDVKM. This CDR3 reads CASSHRQGGIGTQYF. CDR3 DNA: TGTGCCAGCAGTCACAGACAGGGGGGGATAGGGACCCAGTACTTC.

This chain connects TRBV30 to TRBJ1-4, with 10 bases that match TRBD1. The germline CDR1 and CDR2 sequences are GTSNPN and SVGIG (reference sequence). Germline trimming cut 2 bases from V and 7 bases from J; bases unmatched to any gene: 4. The CDR3 is made up of 14 amino acids. The CDR3 DNA reads TGTGCCTGGAGTCAGGACAGGGGGGGTGAAAAACTGTTTTTT. Translation gives CAWSQDRGGEKLFF.

The DNA for the CDR3 is TGTGCCAGCAGTCTCAGGGGGTTGCTGAACACTGAAGCTTTCTTT. It translates to CASSLRGLLNTEAFF. This chain uses TRBV28 with TRBJ1-1; 7 nucleotides align to TRBD1. V dropped 5 bases and J dropped 0; count of bases not matched to a gene: 6. CDR1 is MDHEN and CDR2 is SYDVKM in the germline V gene. This CDR3 is 15 amino acids long.

This chain uses TRBV30 with TRBJ2-7; 12 bases match TRBD1. Germline assignment: CDR1 GTSNPN and CDR2 SVGIG (reference sequence). V lost 5 bases, J lost 4 bases, and 3 bases stayed unmatched. The CDR3 consists of 13 residues. For the CDR3, the DNA is TGTGCCTGGTGGGGACAGGGGGCTTACGAGCAGTACTTC. The encoded protein is CAWWGQGAYEQYF.

This sequence joins TRBV14 and TRBJ1-2; D is possibly TRBD1 (6 bases). There are 18 residues in the CDR3. V was trimmed by 0 bases and J by 1 base, leaving 18 bases between them. Germline V lookup: CDR1 SGHDN, CDR2 FVKESK. As DNA, the CDR3 is TGTGCCAGCAGCCAAGATCCAGAGCTACAGGGTGATAACTATGGCTACACCTTC. Amino acid sequence: CASSQDPELQGDNYGYTF.

This chain connects TRBV5-1 to TRBJ1-1; D may be TRBD1 (5 bases). The V gene lost 5 bases and the J gene lost 0 bases, with 11 bases spanning the gap. This CDR3 spans 14 amino acids. CDR1 SGHRS and CDR2 YFSETQ come from the germline V gene. The CDR3 nucleotides are TGCGCCAGCAGTTCTGACAGCTTGAACACTGAAGCTTTCTTT. Translated: CASSSDSLNTEAFF.

The rearrangement uses TRBV27 and TRBJ2-1; TRBD2 agrees at 11 bases. J was trimmed by 4 bases and V by 4 bases; bases with no gene match: 3. Germline V gene sequence: CDR1 MNHEY, CDR2 SMNVEV (reference sequence). The CDR3 covers 15 residues. The CDR3: CASSYGTSGYNEQFF. The CDR3 DNA reads as TGTGCCAGCAGTTATGGGACTAGCGGTTACAATGAGCAGTTCTTC.

The chain joins TRBV12-3 or TRBV12-4 to TRBJ1-2; TRBD1 matches at 9 bases. The CDR3 consists of 13 residues. Trimming took 5 bases from V and 5 from J; bases not matched to a gene: 3. CDR3 nucleotides: TGTGCCAGCAGTAGGGGACAGGGTTATGGCTACACCTTC. Amino acid sequence: CASSRGQGYGYTF.

The chain couples TRBV29-1 to TRBJ2-3; possibly TRBD1 for D (6 bases). The CDR3 loop spans 16 amino acids. Germline values: CDR1 SQVTM, CDR2 ANQGSEA. With 5 bases removed from V and 4 bases from J, the gap between germline ends came to 22 bases. The CDR3 coding sequence is TGCAGCGTTCCCCTCTTGGGGGCAGGGAACCCAGATACGCAGTATTTT. Residues: CSVPLLGAGNPDTQYF.

In this sample, this clone turned up a few times. The chain employs TRBV5-4 and TRBJ1-4; D unclear. Germline CDR1 reads SGHNT; CDR2 reads YYREEE (reference sequence). The CDR3 covers 14 residues. V lost 4 bases and J lost 6, with 13 bases in between. The CDR3 loop is CASSLGGGHEKLFF. CDR3 nucleotides: TGTGCCAGCAGCCTCGGCGGAGGTCATGAAAAACTGTTTTTT.

The rearrangement joins TRBV19 to TRBJ1-2; a weak D match, TRBD1 (6 bases). Germline assignment: CDR1 LNHDA and CDR2 SQIVND (reference sequence). With 6 bases removed from V and 3 bases from J, the gap between germline ends came to 14 bases. The CDR3 sequence is 14 residues long. CDR3 protein: CASRFNRVDYGYTF. CDR3 sequence (DNA): TGTGCCAGTAGGTTTAACAGGGTCGACTATGGCTACACCTTC.

The chain links TRBV20-1 to TRBJ1-5; D call uncertain. V was clipped by 3 bases and J by 4 bases, with 10 bases between them. Germline CDR1 DFQATT, CDR2 SNEGSKA (reference sequence). CDR3 length equals 13 residues. CDR3 sequence reads: CSASLGPNQPQHF. CDR3 sequence (DNA): TGCAGTGCTAGTTTGGGCCCAAATCAGCCCCAGCATTTT.

The rearrangement joins TRBV27 to TRBJ1-6; TRBD1 agrees at 8 bases. CDR1 is MNHEY and CDR2 is SMNVEV in the germline V gene (reference sequence). V dropped 0 bases and J dropped 0; count of bases not matched to a gene: 7. This CDR3 is built from 19 residues. The DNA for the CDR3 is TGTGCCAGCAGTTTATCGAGAGACAGGGGAAGCTCCTATAATTCACCCCTCCACTTT. Its translation: CASSLSRDRGSSYNSPLHF.

V gene TRBV5-1 combines with J gene TRBJ2-1, with 7 positions matching TRBD2. The germline gives CDR1 SGHRS, CDR2 YFSETQ. V trimming: 6 bases; J trimming: 7 bases; junction bases outside the gene matches: 13. This CDR3 spans 15 amino acids. The CDR3 is CASTTTGGRGNEQFF. DNA for the CDR3: TGCGCCAGCACCACCACGGGCGGGAGAGGGAATGAGCAGTTCTTC.

This CDR3 is CASSSYRDKQETQYF. The CDR3 nucleotides read TGTGCCAGCAGTTCATACAGGGACAAACAAGAGACCCAGTACTTC. This sequence joins TRBV28 and TRBJ2-5, with TRBD1 as a possible D gene (6 bases). V was shortened by 4 bases and J by 2 bases, with 14 bases between the two germline ends. The CDR3 runs 15 residues. CDR1 is MDHEN and CDR2 is SYDVKM in the germline V gene.

The V gene is TRBV23-1, the J gene TRBJ1-5, with TRBD1 as a possible D gene (6 bases). TRBV23-1 is an ORF for which the function is uncertain. The CDR3 totals 15 residues. V lost 4 bases to trimming and J lost 7 bases, with 17 bases between them. CDR3 bases: TGCGCCAGCAGTCCCCCGTCAGGGGCAAGACAGCCCCAGCATTTT. As protein: CASSPPSGARQPQHF.

The chain is built from TRBV6-5 and TRBJ2-7, with 9 bases aligning to TRBD2. V trimming: 4 bases; J trimming: 2 bases; junction bases outside the gene matches: 6. The CDR3 has 15 amino acids. Germline assignment: CDR1 MNHEY and CDR2 SVGAGI. CDR3 DNA: TGTGCCAGCAGTTTTTCGTGGACTAGCGCCTACGAGCAGTACTTC. Encoded protein: CASSFSWTSAYEQYF.

CDR3 coding DNA: TGTGCCAGCAGCGAAGGACTAGCGTATATCTACGAGCAGTACTTC. Translated, it gives CASSEGLAYIYEQYF. The genes are TRBV11-3 and TRBJ2-7; 9 nucleotides match TRBD2. The germline V gene encodes CDR1 SGHNT and CDR2 YENEEA. The CDR3 is 15 amino acids. V lost 5 bases to trimming and J lost 3 bases; unmatched junction nucleotides: 8.

The chain joins TRBV12-5 to TRBJ1-2; TRBD1 might be the D (6 bases). Trimming cost V 3 bases and J 4 bases, with 12 bases left between them. The CDR3 totals 14 residues. The germline V gene encodes CDR1 LGHNT and CDR2 FRNRAP. This CDR3 is CASGLGSGAYGYTF. CDR3 bases: TGTGCTAGTGGTTTAGGTTCAGGGGCCTATGGCTACACCTTC.

The J gene is TRBJ1-3, the V gene TRBV25-1; D is unclear. Per the germline V gene, CDR1 is MGHDK and CDR2 is SYGVNS. The CDR3 consists of 14 residues. Trimming removed 2 bases at V and 0 bases at J, with 5 bases between. The chain's CDR3 is CASSEQYSGNTIYF. CDR3 DNA: TGTGCCAGCAGTGAACAGTACTCTGGAAACACCATATATTTT. The full variable domain, completed using reference TRBV25-1 and TRBJ1-3, is EADIYQTPRYLVIGTGKKITLECSQTMGHDKMYWYQQDPGMELHLIHYSYGVNSTEKGDLSSESTVSRIRTEHFPLTLESARPSHTSQYLCASSEQYSGNTIYFGEGSWLTVV.

The chain recombines TRBV12-3 or TRBV12-4 with TRBJ2-1; 14 nucleotides agree with TRBD2. The CDR3 contains 13 residues. V gave up 3 bases and J gave up 16 bases; unmatched junction bases: 5. The CDR3 DNA is TGTGCCAGCAGTTTCGGGACTAGCGGGAGCTATTTCTTC. Amino acid sequence: CASSFGTSGSYFF.

The rearrangement links TRBV19 to TRBJ1-1; 10 bases fit TRBD1. The CDR3 covers 14 residues. CDR1 and CDR2 from the germline V gene are LNHDA and SQIVND (reference sequence). The junction had 2 bases not matched to a gene; V was cut back by 4 bases and J by 3 bases. Here the CDR3 DNA reads TGTGCCAGTAGTACGGGACAGGGGTACACTGAAGCTTTCTTT. Its translation is CASSTGQGYTEAFF.

CDR3 sequence: CASGHTGGSNQPQHF. The CDR3 bases are TGTGCTAGTGGCCATACAGGGGGGAGCAATCAGCCCCAGCATTTT. The gene calls are TRBV12-5 and TRBJ1-5, with 8 positions matching TRBD1. The CDR3 is made up of 15 amino acids. Germline CDR1 reads LGHNT; CDR2 reads FRNRAP. J lost 1 base, V lost 6 bases, and 5 bases had no gene match.